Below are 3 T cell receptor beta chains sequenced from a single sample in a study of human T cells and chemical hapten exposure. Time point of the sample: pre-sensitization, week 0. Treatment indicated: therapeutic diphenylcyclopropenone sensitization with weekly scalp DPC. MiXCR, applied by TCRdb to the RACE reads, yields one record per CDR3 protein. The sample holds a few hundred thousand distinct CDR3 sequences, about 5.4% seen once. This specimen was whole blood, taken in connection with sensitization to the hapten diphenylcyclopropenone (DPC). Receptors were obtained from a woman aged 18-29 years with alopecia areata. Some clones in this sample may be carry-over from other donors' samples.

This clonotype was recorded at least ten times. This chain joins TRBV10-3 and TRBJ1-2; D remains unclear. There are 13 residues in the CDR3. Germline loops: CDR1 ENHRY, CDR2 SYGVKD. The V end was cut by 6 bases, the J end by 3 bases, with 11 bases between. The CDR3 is CAIREDGYYGYTF. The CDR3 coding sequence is TGTGCCATCAGGGAGGACGGATACTATGGCTACACCTTC.

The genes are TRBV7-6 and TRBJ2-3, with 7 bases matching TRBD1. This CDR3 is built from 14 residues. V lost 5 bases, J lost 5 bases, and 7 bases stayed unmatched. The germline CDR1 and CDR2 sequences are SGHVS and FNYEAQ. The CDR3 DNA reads TGTGCCAGCAGCCCCAGACAGGGACGAGATACGCAGTATTTT. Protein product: CASSPRQGRDTQYF.

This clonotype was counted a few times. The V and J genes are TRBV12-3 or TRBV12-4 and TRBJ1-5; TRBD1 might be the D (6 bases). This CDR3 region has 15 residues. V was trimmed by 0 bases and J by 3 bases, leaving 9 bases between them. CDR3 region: CASSLAGQNNQPQHF. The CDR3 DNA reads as TGTGCCAGCAGTTTAGCCGGACAGAACAATCAGCCCCAGCATTTT.